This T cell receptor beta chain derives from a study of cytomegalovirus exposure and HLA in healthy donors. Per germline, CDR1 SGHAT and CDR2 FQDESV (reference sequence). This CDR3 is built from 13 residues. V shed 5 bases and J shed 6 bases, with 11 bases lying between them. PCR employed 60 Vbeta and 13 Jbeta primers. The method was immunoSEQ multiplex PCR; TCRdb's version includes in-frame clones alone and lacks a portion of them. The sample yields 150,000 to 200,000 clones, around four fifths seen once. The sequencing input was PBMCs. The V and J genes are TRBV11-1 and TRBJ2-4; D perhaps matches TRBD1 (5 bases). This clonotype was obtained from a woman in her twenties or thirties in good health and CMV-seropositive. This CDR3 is CASSPVRVNIQYF. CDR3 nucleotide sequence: TGTGCCAGCAGCCCCGTCAGGGTAAACATTCAGTACTTC.